These 28 T cell receptor beta chains originate from one sample sequenced in a study of TIL therapy for anti-PD-1-resistant metastatic lung cancer (dated by TCRdb to the early 2020s). What the time point label conveys for this sample: pre-treatment sample, taken before nivolumab and TIL therapy. TCR beta CDR3 regions were amplified from genomic DNA with the immunoSEQ v3 hsTCRB kit using bias-controlled multiplex PCR. TCRdb took this table from immuneACCESS and kept in-frame rearrangements with V and J called. Such tables lack part of the clones; where checked against another copy, unresolved V genes explain under half of the gap, and the rest is unexplained. The sample records 45,000 to 60,000 clones, around 80% of which are singletons. About 5% of the sample lies in the top ten. Here the sequenced sample was blood, taken at baseline. Receptor source: a woman aged 30 to 85 with non-small cell lung cancer.

J is TRBJ1-3 and V is TRBV7-2; D gene unclear. Trimming took 2 bases from V and 0 from J, leaving 8 bases between them. The length of the CDR3 is 15 residues. In germline, CDR1 is SGHTA, CDR2 FQGNSA. The CDR3 nucleotides read TGTGCCAGCAGCTTATTGGCACACTCTGGAAACACCATATATTTT. Residues: CASSLLAHSGNTIYF.

This clone has only a few counts. The rearrangement joins TRBV28 to TRBJ1-1; D remains ambiguous. Germline V gene sequence: CDR1 MDHEN, CDR2 SYDVKM. This CDR3 is built from 15 residues. V was trimmed by 1 base and J by 2 bases, leaving 11 bases between them. CDR3 amino acids: CASSLSWRPNTEAFF. The CDR3 bases are TGTGCCAGCAGTTTATCTTGGCGGCCTAACACTGAAGCTTTCTTT.

This sequence joins TRBV7-8 and TRBJ1-1, with D maybe TRBD1 (5 bases). CDR3 size: 14 residues. Germline CDR1 reads SGHVS; CDR2 reads FQNEAQ. Trimming shortened V by 3 bases and J by 7 bases, and 15 bases separated the two germline ends. DNA of the CDR3: TGTGCCAGCAGCTTGGAGGCCAGGGATCTTGAAGCTTTCTTT. Protein: CASSLEARDLEAFF.

This clone was observed a few times. The rearrangement joins TRBV2 to TRBJ1-1; 12 bases align to TRBD1. The junction had 4 bases not matched to a gene; V was cut back by 7 bases and J by 1 base. Germline V gene lookup returns CDR1 SNHLY and CDR2 FYNNEI. The CDR3 extends over 15 amino acids. CDR3 sequence: CASIGTGGRNTEAFF. DNA of the CDR3: TGTGCCAGCATTGGGACAGGGGGCCGGAACACTGAAGCTTTCTTT.

The chain has TRBV9 and TRBJ2-2; 9 bases are a match to TRBD2. CDR3 size: 17 residues. V lost 0 bases, J lost 1 base, and 4 bases stayed unmatched. The germline V gene encodes CDR1 SGDLS and CDR2 YYNGEE. The CDR3 region is CASSVGASGVNTGELFF. The CDR3 DNA sequence: TGTGCCAGCAGCGTAGGGGCTAGCGGGGTGAACACCGGGGAGCTGTTTTTT.

The CDR3 nucleotides are TGTGCCAGCAGCCCCCCCCGGACAGGGCTTAATGAAAAACTGTTTTTT. This gives the protein CASSPPRTGLNEKLFF. V gene TRBV7-2 combines with J gene TRBJ1-4, with 8 bases lining up with TRBD1. Looked up from germline, CDR1 is SGHTA and CDR2 is FQGNSA. Unmatched junction bases numbered 9, after V lost 5 bases and J lost 4 bases. This CDR3 is 16 amino acids long.

This clone was seen a few times. The rearrangement uses TRBV14 and TRBJ2-7; 7 bases align to TRBD1. The V gene's germline CDR1 is SGHDN and CDR2 FVKESK. This CDR3 has 15 residues. V lost 4 bases to trimming and J lost 0 bases; unmatched junction nucleotides: 6. CDR3 in DNA: TGTGCCAGCAGCCCGACAGGGCTGAGCTCCTACGAGCAGTACTTC. Translating gives CASSPTGLSSYEQYF. Using reference TRBV14 and TRBJ2-7 for the parts outside the CDR3, the full variable domain is EAGVTQFPSHSVIEKGQTVTLRCDPISGHDNLYWYRRVMGKEIKFLLHFVKESKQDESGMPNNRFLAERTGGTYSTLKVQPAELEDSGVYFCASSPTGLSSYEQYFGPGTRLTVT.

The rearrangement links TRBV5-6 to TRBJ1-2; tentative D call: TRBD1 (5 bases). CDR1 is SGHDT and CDR2 is YYEEEE in the germline V gene. The V gene lost 4 bases and the J gene lost 14 bases, with 18 bases spanning the gap. CDR3 length: 12 amino acids. The CDR3 is CASSVGTHHKTF. As DNA, the CDR3 is TGTGCCAGCAGCGTAGGGACTCATCATAAGACCTTC.

This clone was seen more than once but under ten times. The rearrangement links TRBV28 to TRBJ2-6; TRBD1 matches 9 bases. The germline V gene encodes CDR1 MDHEN and CDR2 SYDVKM. V gave up 7 bases and J gave up 4 bases; unmatched junction bases: 8. The CDR3 contains 16 residues. The CDR3 nucleotides are TGTGCCAGCATCACGGGACAGGGAGCAGGGGCCAACGTCCTGACTTTC. It is translated as CASITGQGAGANVLTF.

The chain is built from TRBV21-1 and TRBJ1-2; the tabulated D call, TRBD1, remains unverified against the DNA. TRBV21-1 is deemed a pseudogene. The CDR3 extends over 18 amino acids. CDR3 sequence: CASSTLRAGGPKDYGYTF. CDR3 bases: TGTGCCAGCAGCACCCTTCGGGCAGGGGGCCCGAAGGACTATGGCTACACCTTC.

The chain links TRBV27 to TRBJ2-7; D might be TRBD1 (6 bases). This CDR3 is built from 15 residues. Trimming pared 6 bases from V and 0 bases from J, leaving 15 bases between. The germline CDR1 and CDR2 sequences are MNHEY and SMNVEV (reference sequence). The CDR3 bases are TGTGCCAGCAGAATCCCCGGGACAAACTCCTACGAGCAGTACTTC. Translated: CASRIPGTNSYEQYF.

The J gene is TRBJ1-1, the V gene TRBV19; no reliable D call. CDR3 length: 15 amino acids. Per the germline V gene, CDR1 is LNHDA and CDR2 is SQIVND (reference sequence). Trimming stripped 5 bases from V and 0 bases from J, with 13 bases between. The CDR3 DNA reads as TGTGCCAGTAGTCCCAAATGGATGATGAACACTGAAGCTTTCTTT. This encodes CASSPKWMMNTEAFF.

The genes are TRBV4-2 and TRBJ2-5, with 11 bases identical to TRBD2. This CDR3 has 16 residues. The germline V gene encodes CDR1 LGHNA and CDR2 YNFKEQ. V lost 0 bases to trimming and J lost 5 bases; unmatched junction nucleotides: 5. CDR3 nucleotide sequence: TGTGCCAGCAGCCAAGAAACTAGCGGGAGCAGGGAGACCCAGTACTTC. It is translated as CASSQETSGSRETQYF.

J is TRBJ2-5 and V is TRBV2; D is unresolved. Germline loops: CDR1 SNHLY, CDR2 FYNNEI. The CDR3 covers 13 residues. Between the trimmed V and J ends, which lost 8 bases and 2 bases, there was a span of 12 bases. CDR3 coding DNA: TGTGCCAGCCGGACCTCTCCGCAAGAGACCCAGTACTTC. It yields the protein CASRTSPQETQYF.

V gene TRBV2 combines with J gene TRBJ1-3; TRBD1 might be the D (5 bases). Germline values: CDR1 SNHLY, CDR2 FYNNEI. The CDR3 contains 17 residues. V was cut by 2 bases and J by 2 bases, with 16 bases left in between. The CDR3: CASSERGSPVPGNTIYF. CDR3 in DNA: TGTGCCAGCAGTGAAAGGGGTAGCCCTGTGCCTGGAAACACCATATATTTT.

The chain is built from TRBV6-5 and TRBJ1-1, with TRBD1 as a possible D gene (6 bases). The CDR3 runs 14 residues. V dropped 0 bases and J dropped 4 bases, with 9 bases sitting between them. The germline gives CDR1 MNHEY, CDR2 SVGAGI. CDR3 DNA sequence: TGTGCCAGCAGTTACTCCGTGGGGGCCACTGAAGCTTTCTTT. Translation: CASSYSVGATEAFF.

The J gene is TRBJ1-1, the V gene TRBV19; the match to TRBD1 covers 7 bases. Germline CDR1 LNHDA, CDR2 SQIVND (reference sequence). J gave up 4 bases and V 7 bases, and 9 bases lay outside the gene matches. CDR3 length: 14 amino acids. The chain's CDR3 is CASTGTDVITEAFF. CDR3 in DNA: TGTGCCAGTACCGGGACAGACGTTATCACTGAAGCTTTCTTT.

The CDR3 protein is CASSDQFSGANVLTF. The CDR3 DNA follows: TGTGCCAGCAGCGATCAGTTCTCTGGGGCCAACGTCCTGACTTTC. V gene TRBV7-7 combines with J gene TRBJ2-6, with D uncertain. The CDR3 covers 15 residues. Germline assignment: CDR1 SSHAT and CDR2 FNYEAQ (reference sequence). Trimming stripped 5 bases from V and 0 bases from J, with 8 bases between.

The chain combines TRBV11-2 with TRBJ2-7, with a possible D match to TRBD1 (7 bases). Germline lookup yields CDR1 SGHAT and CDR2 FQNNGV. The CDR3 is 15 residues long. The ends were cut back, 6 bases at V and 6 bases at J, with 21 bases in the middle. CDR3 DNA: TGTGCCAGCAGTCCGGCAGGGGGGCTCCCCTTCGAGCAGTACTTC. Protein sequence: CASSPAGGLPFEQYF.

This rearrangement joins TRBV7-7 to TRBJ2-3; D not resolved. V lost 0 bases, J lost 11 bases, and 12 bases lay in between. The germline gives CDR1 SSHAT, CDR2 FNYEAQ (reference sequence). The CDR3 covers 13 residues. CDR3 DNA: TGTGCCAGCAGCTTAGCGCCCCAGTACGAGCAGTATTTT. Protein product: CASSLAPQYEQYF.

The V gene is TRBV19, the J gene TRBJ2-7, with TRBD2 matching 12 bases. Germline values: CDR1 LNHDA, CDR2 SQIVND (reference sequence). V was clipped by 6 bases and J by 0 bases; unmatched bases: 3. This CDR3 is built from 15 residues. The CDR3 is CASRRGLAGSYEQYF. The CDR3 nucleotides read TGTGCCAGTAGGAGGGGACTAGCGGGCTCCTACGAGCAGTACTTC.

V usage is TRBV7-9 and J usage is TRBJ2-1; D is perhaps TRBD2 (5 bases). The germline V gene has CDR1 SEHNR and CDR2 FQNEAQ (reference sequence). This CDR3 region has 14 residues. The V and J ends lost 7 bases and 4 bases respectively, with 14 bases between them. The CDR3 sequence is CASTSTGDYNEQFF. The CDR3 nucleotides are TGTGCCAGCACCTCAACCGGGGATTACAATGAGCAGTTCTTC.

V and J are TRBV6-5 and TRBJ2-7; D is unclear. Germline V gives CDR1 MNHEY, CDR2 SVGAGI. V lost 6 bases, J lost 6 bases, and 12 bases lay in between. This CDR3 comprises 12 residues. DNA of the CDR3: TGTGCCAGCAGATCTCAACCGGGCGAGCAGTACTTC. This gives the protein CASRSQPGEQYF.

The CDR3 DNA reads TGTGCCAGCAGCCCTCGTTTTGGGGACGGCTACACCTTC. Translated, it gives CASSPRFGDGYTF. This rearrangement joins TRBV4-2 to TRBJ1-2; D possibly corresponds to TRBD1 (5 bases). Germline V gene lookup returns CDR1 LGHNA and CDR2 YNFKEQ. The CDR3 runs to 13 residues. The germline V and J ends were trimmed by 4 bases and 8 bases, with 14 bases remaining between them.

The sample holds a few counts of this clone. The J gene is TRBJ1-2, the V gene TRBV28; 7 bases agree with TRBD1. CDR3 length: 16 residues. The V and J ends lost 4 bases and 5 bases, in that order; junction bases with no gene match: 13. CDR1 and CDR2 (germline): MDHEN, SYDVKM. The CDR3 reads CASSSRQGRRPYGYTF. The CDR3 DNA is TGTGCCAGCAGTTCGCGACAGGGCCGCCGCCCTTATGGCTACACCTTC.

This chain joins TRBV11-3 and TRBJ2-3; either TRBD1 or TRBD2 may fit D (5 bases each). V was cut by 4 bases and J by 2 bases, with 10 bases left in between. There are 14 residues in the CDR3. Germline V gene lookup returns CDR1 SGHNT and CDR2 YENEEA. CDR3 sequence (DNA): TGTGCCAGCAGCTCGGGACCTCTCACAGATACGCAGTATTTT. Translating it yields CASSSGPLTDTQYF.

This chain uses TRBV5-4 with TRBJ2-2, with D unclear. CDR3 length equals 15 residues. Germline lookup yields CDR1 SGHNT and CDR2 YYREEE (reference sequence). V was shortened by 0 bases and J by 9 bases, with 15 bases between the two germline ends. The CDR3 nucleotides are TGTGCCAGCAGCTTGGGAGACCTTTTCGTCCGGGAGCTGTTTTTT. It encodes CASSLGDLFVRELFF.

This rearrangement joins TRBV4-3 to TRBJ1-3, with D perhaps matching TRBD1 (5 bases). The germline V and J ends were trimmed by 1 base and 0 bases, with 13 bases remaining between them. The length of the CDR3 is 17 residues. Germline V lookup: CDR1 LGHNA, CDR2 YSLEER. The CDR3 DNA follows: TGCGCCAGCAGCCAAGGCCGAACAGGACACTCTGGAAACACCATATATTTT. This translates into CASSQGRTGHSGNTIYF.